This TCR beta chain was identified in a study of identical twins. TCRdb itself ran the 5' RACE reads through MiXCR, one entry per CDR3 protein. Among some 710,000 distinct CDR3 sequences listed, 6% to 6.5% were seen once. This CDR3 is built from 16 residues. Germline V gene lookup returns CDR1 SGHVS and CDR2 FNYEAQ. After removal of 4 bases from V and 3 bases from J, the junction contained 7 bases not matched to a gene. This clonotype was sampled from a young man in good health. The rearrangement joins TRBV7-6 to TRBJ2-3; TRBD1 aligns across 10 bases. The sequenced sample consisted of naive T cells sorted from blood. CDR3 sequence (DNA): TGTGCCAGCAGCTCCCCCGGGACAGGGGAGACAGATACGCAGTATTTT. Its protein is CASSSPGTGETDTQYF.